Described below is a single T cell receptor (beta chain) sequence and its context. The antigen remains undetermined. The PCR was carried out with 60 Vbeta primers and 13 Jbeta primers. Assay used: immunoSEQ multiplex PCR; TCRdb lists only in-frame clones, some missing. The sample holds under 150,000 clones; more than 75% are singletons and the top ten take 1.1%. CDR3 length: 13 amino acids. From germline, CDR1 is LNHNV and CDR2 YYDKDF (reference sequence). V was trimmed by 0 bases and J by 10 bases, leaving 10 bases between them. The record originates from a study of cytomegalovirus exposure and HLA in healthy donors. Study-level information: Ancestry clustering placed 70% to 90% of some 400 genotyped donors in the Caucasian-associated cluster.

Study findings and constraints: Highly shared sequence variants in one cluster were likely a sequencing artifact.

This chain uses TRBV15 with TRBJ2-1; D possibly corresponds to TRBD1 (5 bases). This clonotype was obtained from a male donor in good health and CMV-seronegative. The sequenced sample was PBMCs. CDR3 DNA sequence: TGTGCCACCAGCAGAGATAAGGGGTACGAGCAGTTCTTC. Translating gives CATSRDKGYEQFF.